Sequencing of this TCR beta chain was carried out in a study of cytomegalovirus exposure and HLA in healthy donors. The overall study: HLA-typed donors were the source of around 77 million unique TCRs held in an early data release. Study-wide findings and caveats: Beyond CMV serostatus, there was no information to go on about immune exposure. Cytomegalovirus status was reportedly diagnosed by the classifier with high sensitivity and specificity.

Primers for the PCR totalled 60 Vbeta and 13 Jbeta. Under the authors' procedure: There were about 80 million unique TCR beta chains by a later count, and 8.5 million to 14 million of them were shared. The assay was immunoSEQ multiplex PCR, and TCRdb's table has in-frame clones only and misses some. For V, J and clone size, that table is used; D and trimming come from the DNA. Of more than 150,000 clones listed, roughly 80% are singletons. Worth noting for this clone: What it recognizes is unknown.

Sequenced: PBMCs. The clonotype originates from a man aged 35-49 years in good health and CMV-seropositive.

The CDR3 loop is CASSLSEGPISYEQYF. CDR3 nucleotide sequence: TGTGCCAGCAGTTTATCGGAGGGGCCTATCTCCTACGAGCAGTACTTC. The gene calls are TRBV27 and TRBJ2-7; D is perhaps TRBD2 (6 bases). V lost 0 bases and J 0 bases, leaving 12 bases between the germline ends. CDR1 and CDR2 (germline): MNHEY, SMNVEV (reference sequence). This CDR3 is built from 16 residues.